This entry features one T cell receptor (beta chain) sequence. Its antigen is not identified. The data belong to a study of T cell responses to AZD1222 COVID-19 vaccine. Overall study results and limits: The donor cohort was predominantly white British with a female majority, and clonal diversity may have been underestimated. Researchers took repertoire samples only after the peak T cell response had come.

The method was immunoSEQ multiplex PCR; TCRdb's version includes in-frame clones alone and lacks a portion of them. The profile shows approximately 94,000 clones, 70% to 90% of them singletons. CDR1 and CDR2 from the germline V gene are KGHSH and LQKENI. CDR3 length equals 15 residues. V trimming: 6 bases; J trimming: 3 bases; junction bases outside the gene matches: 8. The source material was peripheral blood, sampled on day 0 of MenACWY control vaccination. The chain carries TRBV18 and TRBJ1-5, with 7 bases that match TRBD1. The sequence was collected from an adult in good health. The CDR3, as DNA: TGTGCCAGCTCGTCCGGACAGGCTTTCAATCAGCCCCAGCATTTT. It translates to CASSSGQAFNQPQHF.